This T cell receptor (beta chain) was obtained from a study of Graves' ophthalmopathy and Graves' hyperthyroidism. Findings and caveats of the study: The model predicted ophthalmopathy progression with 70.59% sensitivity and around 72% specificity.

Beta-chain TCR CDR3 regions were amplified from RNA transcripts. After a first-round RT-PCR with HTBI primers, a second-round multiplex PCR was run. TCRdb reanalysed the multiplex PCR reads using MiXCR and keeps one entry per CDR3 protein. The table includes some 1.1 million distinct CDR3 sequences, less than 45% detected once. Per germline, CDR1 LNHDA and CDR2 SQIVND (reference sequence). Between the trimmed V and J ends, which lost 11 bases and 2 bases, there was a span of 13 bases. This CDR3 contains 12 residues. For this clonotype: The antigen remains unidentified.

The chain couples TRBV19 to TRBJ2-7; D call uncertain. The sequenced sample consisted of peripheral blood or thyroid tissue (not recorded which). This TCR was recovered from an adult man with Graves' hyperthyroidism. The CDR3 here is CAWSLSPYEQYF. DNA of the CDR3: TGTGCCTGGAGTCTCTCCCCCTACGAGCAGTACTTC.